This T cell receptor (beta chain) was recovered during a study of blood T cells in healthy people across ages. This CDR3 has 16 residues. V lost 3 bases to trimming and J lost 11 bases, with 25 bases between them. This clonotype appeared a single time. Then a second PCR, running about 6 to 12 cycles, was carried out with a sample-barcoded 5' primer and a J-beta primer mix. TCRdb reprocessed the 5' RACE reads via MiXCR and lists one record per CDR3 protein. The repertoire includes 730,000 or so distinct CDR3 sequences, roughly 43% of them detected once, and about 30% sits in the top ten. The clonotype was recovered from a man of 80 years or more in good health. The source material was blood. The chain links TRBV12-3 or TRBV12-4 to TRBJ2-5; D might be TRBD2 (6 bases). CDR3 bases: TGTGCCAGCAGTTTCGTCGTCGGGGGACTCTACAATGAGCAGTACTTC. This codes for CASSFVVGGLYNEQYF.